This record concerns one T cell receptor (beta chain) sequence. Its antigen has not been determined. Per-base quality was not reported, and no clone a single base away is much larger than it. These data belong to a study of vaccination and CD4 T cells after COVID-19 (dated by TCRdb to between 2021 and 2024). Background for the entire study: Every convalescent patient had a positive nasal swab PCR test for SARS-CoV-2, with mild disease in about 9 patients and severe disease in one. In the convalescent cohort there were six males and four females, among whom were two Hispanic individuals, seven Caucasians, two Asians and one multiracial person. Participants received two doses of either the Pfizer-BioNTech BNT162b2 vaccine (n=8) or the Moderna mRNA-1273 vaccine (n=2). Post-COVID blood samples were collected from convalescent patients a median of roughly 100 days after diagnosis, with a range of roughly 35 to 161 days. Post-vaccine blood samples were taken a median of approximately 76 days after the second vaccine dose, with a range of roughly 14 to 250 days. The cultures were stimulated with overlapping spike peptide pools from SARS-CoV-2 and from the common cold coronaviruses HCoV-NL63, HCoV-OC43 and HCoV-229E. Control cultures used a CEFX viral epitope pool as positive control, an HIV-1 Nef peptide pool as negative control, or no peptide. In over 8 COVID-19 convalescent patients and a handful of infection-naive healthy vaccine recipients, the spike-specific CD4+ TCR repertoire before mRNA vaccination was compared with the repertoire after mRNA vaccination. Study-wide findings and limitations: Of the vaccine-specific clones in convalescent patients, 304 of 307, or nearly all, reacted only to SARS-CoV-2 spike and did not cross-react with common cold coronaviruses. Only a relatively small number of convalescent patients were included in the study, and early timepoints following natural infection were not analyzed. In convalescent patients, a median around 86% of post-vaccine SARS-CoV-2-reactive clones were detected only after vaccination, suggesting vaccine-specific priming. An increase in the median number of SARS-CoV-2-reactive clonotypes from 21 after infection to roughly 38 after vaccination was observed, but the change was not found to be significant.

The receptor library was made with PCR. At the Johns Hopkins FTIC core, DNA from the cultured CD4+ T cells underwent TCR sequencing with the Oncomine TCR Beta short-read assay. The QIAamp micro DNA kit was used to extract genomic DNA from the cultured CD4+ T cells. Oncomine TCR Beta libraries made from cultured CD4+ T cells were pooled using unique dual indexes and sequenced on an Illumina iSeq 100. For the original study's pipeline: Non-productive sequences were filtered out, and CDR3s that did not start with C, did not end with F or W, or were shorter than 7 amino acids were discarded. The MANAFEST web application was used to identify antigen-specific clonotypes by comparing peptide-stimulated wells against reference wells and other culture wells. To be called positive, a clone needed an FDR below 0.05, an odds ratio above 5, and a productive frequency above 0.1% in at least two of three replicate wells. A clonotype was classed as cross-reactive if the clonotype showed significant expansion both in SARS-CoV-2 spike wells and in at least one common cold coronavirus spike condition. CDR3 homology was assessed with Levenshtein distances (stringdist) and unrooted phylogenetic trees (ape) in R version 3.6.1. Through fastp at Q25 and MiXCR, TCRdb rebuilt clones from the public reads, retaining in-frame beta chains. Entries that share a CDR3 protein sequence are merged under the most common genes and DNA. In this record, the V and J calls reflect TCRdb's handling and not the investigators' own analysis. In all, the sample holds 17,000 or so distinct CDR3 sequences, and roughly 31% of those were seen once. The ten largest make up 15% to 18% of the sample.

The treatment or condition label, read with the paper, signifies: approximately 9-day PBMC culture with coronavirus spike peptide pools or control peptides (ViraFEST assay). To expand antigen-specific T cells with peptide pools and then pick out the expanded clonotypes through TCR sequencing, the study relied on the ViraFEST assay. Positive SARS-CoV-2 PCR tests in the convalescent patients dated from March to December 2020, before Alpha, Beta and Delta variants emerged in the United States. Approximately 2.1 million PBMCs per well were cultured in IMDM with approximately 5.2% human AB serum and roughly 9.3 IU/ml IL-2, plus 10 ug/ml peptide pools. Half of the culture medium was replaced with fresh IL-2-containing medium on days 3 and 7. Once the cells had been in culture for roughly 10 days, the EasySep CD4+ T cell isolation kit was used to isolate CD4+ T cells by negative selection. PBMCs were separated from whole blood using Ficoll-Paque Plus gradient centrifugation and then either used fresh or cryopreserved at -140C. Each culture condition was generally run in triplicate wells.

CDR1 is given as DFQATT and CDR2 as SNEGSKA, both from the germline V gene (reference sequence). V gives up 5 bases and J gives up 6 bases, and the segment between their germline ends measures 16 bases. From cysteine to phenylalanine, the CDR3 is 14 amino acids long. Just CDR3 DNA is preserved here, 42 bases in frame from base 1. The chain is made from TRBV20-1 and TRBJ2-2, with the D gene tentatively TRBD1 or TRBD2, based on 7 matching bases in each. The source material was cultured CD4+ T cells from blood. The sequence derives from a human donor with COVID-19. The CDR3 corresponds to CSAQGGGSAGELFF. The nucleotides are TGCAGTGCTCAGGGGGGGGGCAGTGCCGGGGAGCTGTTTTTT.